This entry is about one TCR beta chain. There are a few counts of this clone. What this receptor recognizes is not known. Base quality data are lacking; no much larger clone is found one base away. The CDR3 runs 13 amino acids, cysteine and phenylalanine included. The kept DNA is CDR3 alone, 39 bases in frame from the first base. The germline V gene provides CDR1 SGHTA and CDR2 FQGNSA. Between the V and J ends, shortened by 6 bases and 3 bases respectively, the junction contains 12 bases. Each donor gave one peripheral blood draw, averaging approximately 0.11 L, which was collected into heparinised tubes. A BD FACSAria II was used to sort naive, central memory, regulatory and stem cell-like memory CD4+ T cells with a panel that included CD45RO, CCR7, CD25, CD127, CD95 and CD27. Purity was above 95% for every sorted population. PBMCs were separated immediately by Lymphoprep density gradient centrifugation and were stained directly, without being cultured. So that batch effects would be minimized, each experiment stained and sorted samples in pairs, pairing one healthy donor with one patient.

The entire isolated RNA was reverse transcribed using the High Capacity cDNA Reverse Transcription Kit, and thus expressed TCRB transcripts were sequenced. Naive, central memory and regulatory T cell samples underwent deep immunoSEQ sequencing, averaging about 3.57 million total reads per sample. Sorted cells were lysed in RLT buffer and RNA was extracted with DNase-treated RNeasy Micro or Mini kits, depending on cell number. Each cell subset was processed separately to prevent cross-contamination, with patient and healthy donor samples processed together. The immunoSEQ multiplex PCR was used to amplify TCRB sequences from cDNA, yielding 87-bp fragments that span the CDR3 region. Sequencing of the amplicons was done on the Illumina HiSeq platform. The published analysis was carried out like this. PCR bias was corrected computationally using synthetic template baselines, and reads within Hamming distance 2 were collapsed, with unmergeable singletons discarded. By aligning reads against IMGT, V, D and J genes, CDR3 length, and insertions or deletions at six rearrangement sites were assigned. Clonotype counts were normalized to sorted cell number within each subset before computing true diversity and Gini coefficients with the tcR R package. The overlap coefficient, calculated on TCRB nucleotide sequences, was used to measure repertoire sharing. Out-of-frame TCRB sequences from naive cells were analyzed as a proxy for the pre-selection repertoire. TCRdb mirrors the immuneACCESS table, restricted to in-frame sequences. Some clones are absent from its copies; in checked studies, under half trace to an unresolved V gene, and the reason for the others is unknown. Clone size and the V and J calls come from that table; the DNA yielded D and trimming. The sample records around 360,000 clones, roughly 12% of which are singletons. The top ten constitute about 0.01% of the sample.

This entry belongs to a study of beta chain features in type 1 diabetes (dated by TCRdb to 2017 to 2018). Broadly, across the study: Mean age, gender distribution, total cell number and subset yield did not differ between patients and healthy donors. A total of roughly 100 million sorted cells were examined across all samples, and the number of cells per subset was strongly correlated with RNA yield. In the study, TCRB repertoires of sorted circulating CD4+ T cell subsets from recently diagnosed type 1 diabetes patients were compared with those of matched healthy donors. Naive and central memory subsets were obtained from all 28 donors, but regulatory and stem cell-like memory subsets were isolated from only 8 patients and roughly eight healthy donors.

Results and caveats for the whole study, not just this receptor: PCR might favor shorter templates, but patient and control samples were amplified and corrected together, so any skew would affect both groups equally. A moderate but significant shortening of TCRB CDR3 length was observed in type 1 diabetes patients in all four CD4+ subsets. Fewer insertions and more nucleotide deletions at VDJ recombination sites were observed in patients with type 1 diabetes, implying thymic rearrangement abnormalities. Because cDNA was sequenced instead of genomic DNA, highly expressing activated cells could be over-represented, though the groups showed no difference in activation or CD3 levels. Naive, central memory and regulatory TCRB repertoires appeared to be more alike among patients than among healthy donors. HLA sub-analyses involved small numbers of individuals, so any influence of HLA type on TCRB rearrangement remained unresolved.

The chain couples TRBV7-2 to TRBJ2-7; a tentative D match to TRBD2 spans 6 bases. The sequenced sample was naive CD4+ T cells from blood. The cell subset or site label, as the study defines it: true naive CD4+ T cells. This clonotype was obtained from a woman between 18 and 29 years old with type 1 diabetes. The sequence in DNA is TGTGCCAGCAGTCTAGAAGCGGGCTACGAGCAGTACTTC. It translates as CASSLEAGYEQYF. The variable domain in full, with residues beyond the CDR3 obtained from the reference TRBV7-2 and TRBJ2-7 genes, is GAGVSQSPSNKVTEKGKDVELRCDPISGHTALYWYRQSLGQGLEFLIYFQGNSAPDKSGLPSDRFSAERTGGSVSTLTIQRTQQEDSAVYLCASSLEAGYEQYFGPGTRLTVT.